Each of the 25 T cell receptor beta chains below was sequenced from the same sample in a study of cytomegalovirus exposure and HLA in healthy donors. PCR used 60 Vbeta primers and 13 Jbeta primers. Profiling relied on immunoSEQ multiplex PCR, and the TCRdb table lists in-frame clones only, not all of them. The sample records about 170,000 clones, around four fifths being singletons. Sequenced: PBMCs. The receptors were gathered from a boy under 10 years old in good health and CMV-seronegative.

Concerning this clone itself: At one end the junction does not follow the germline gene, possibly because of a read error. At the DNA level, this CDR3 is encoded by other sequences in the same sample as well. The rearrangement uses TRBV4-3 and TRBJ2-1, with 9 positions matching TRBD2. The CDR3 consists of 16 residues. In germline, CDR1 is LGHNA, CDR2 YSLEER. CDR3 residues: CASSPGPSGNNNEQFF. CDR3 DNA: TGCGCCAGTAGCCCCGGCCCTAGCGGGAATAACAATGAGCAGTTCTTC.

The rearrangement uses TRBV7-9 and TRBJ2-1; TRBD1 aligns across 7 bases. This CDR3 region has 16 residues. Losses at the gene ends were 3 bases for V and 5 bases for J; bases not matched to a gene: 10. The germline CDR1 and CDR2 sequences are SEHNR and FQNEAQ (reference sequence). The CDR3 sequence is CASSFLARTGHNEQFF. In DNA form, the CDR3 reads TGTGCCAGCAGCTTTCTCGCCAGGACAGGCCACAATGAGCAGTTCTTC.

This clone was counted once. The chain uses TRBV5-1 and TRBJ1-3; D gene unclear. Trimming pared 0 bases from V and 3 bases from J, leaving 7 bases between. The germline V gene encodes CDR1 SGHRS and CDR2 YFSETQ. CDR3 length: 14 amino acids. DNA for the CDR3: TGCGCCAGCAGCTTGGATTCCGGTGGAAACACCATATATTTT. It codes for CASSLDSGGNTIYF. Drawing the rest from reference TRBV5-1 and TRBJ1-3, the complete variable domain is KAGVTQTPRYLIKTRGQQVTLSCSPISGHRSVSWYQQTPGQGLQFLFEYFSETQRNKGNFPGRFSGRQFSNSRSEMNVSTLELGDSALYLCASSLDSGGNTIYFGEGSWLTVV.

The chain couples TRBV9 to TRBJ1-1, with 9 bases fitting TRBD1. There are 15 residues in the CDR3. The trim removed 0 bases at V and 4 bases at J, leaving 4 bases unmatched. CDR1 SGDLS and CDR2 YYNGEE come from the germline V gene. The CDR3: CASSVGDREGTEAFF. The CDR3 coding sequence is TGTGCCAGCAGCGTAGGGGACAGGGAGGGCACTGAAGCTTTCTTT.

V is TRBV11-2 and J is TRBJ2-1; TRBD2 matches at 11 bases. V lost 1 base, J lost 11 bases, and 10 bases stayed unmatched. The CDR3 extends over 16 amino acids. CDR1 and CDR2 (germline): SGHAT, FQNNGV. The CDR3 region is CASSLVGSGTSGKQFF. DNA for the CDR3: TGTGCCAGCAGCTTAGTGGGCTCCGGGACTAGCGGCAAGCAGTTCTTC.

The chain joins TRBV19 to TRBJ2-6, with 9 positions matching TRBD2. The CDR3 has 17 amino acids. The germline gives CDR1 LNHDA, CDR2 SQIVND (reference sequence). Germline trimming cut 3 bases from V and 0 bases from J; bases unmatched to any gene: 3. CDR3 in DNA: TGTGCCAGTAGTATGGGCGGGGGGGACTCTGGGGCCAACGTCCTGACTTTC. It specifies CASSMGGGDSGANVLTF. Together with reference TRBV19 and TRBJ2-6, the CDR3 gives the full variable domain: DGGITQSPKYLFRKEGQNVTLSCEQNLNHDAMYWYRQDPGQGLRLIYYSQIVNDFQKGDIAEGYSVSREKKESFPLTVTSAQKNPTAFYLCASSMGGGDSGANVLTFGAGSRLTVL.

The rearrangement uses TRBV4-3 and TRBJ2-5; perhaps TRBD2 as D (5 bases). CDR3 length equals 15 residues. V lost 1 base to trimming and J lost 0 bases, with 9 bases between them. Germline values: CDR1 LGHNA, CDR2 YSLEER. CDR3 sequence (DNA): TGCGCCAGCAGCCAAGGGGGAGCTTACCAAGAGACCCAGTACTTC. This translates into CASSQGGAYQETQYF.

The V gene is TRBV6-1, the J gene TRBJ1-5; D is ambiguous. The CDR3 loop spans 13 amino acids. Trimming shortened V by 1 base and J by 5 bases, and 6 bases separated the two germline ends. Germline V lookup: CDR1 MNHNS, CDR2 SASEGT. CDR3 loop: CASSEGRDQPQHF. CDR3 nucleotides: TGTGCCAGCAGTGAAGGCCGAGATCAGCCCCAGCATTTT.

The chain couples TRBV5-4 to TRBJ2-5, with TRBD1 as a possible D gene (5 bases). The V and J ends lost 4 bases and 2 bases respectively, with 12 bases between them. CDR3 size: 14 residues. Germline CDR1 and CDR2: SGHNT and YYREEE (reference sequence). The CDR3 nucleotides read TGTGCCAGCAGCCTATATCAGGGACAAGAGACCCAGTACTTC. Translated, it gives CASSLYQGQETQYF.

This CDR3 is CASSRTGQISGNTIYF. The DNA for the CDR3 is TGTGCCAGCAGCCGGACAGGACAAATCTCTGGAAACACCATATATTTT. This chain links TRBV5-4 with TRBJ1-3; TRBD1 aligns across 7 bases. Germline lookup yields CDR1 SGHNT and CDR2 YYREEE (reference sequence). The V gene end was trimmed by 4 bases and the J gene end by 0 bases; junction bases not matched to a gene: 7. The CDR3 length is 16 residues.

The chain links TRBV25-1 to TRBJ1-4; the D is unclear. Germline values: CDR1 MGHDK, CDR2 SYGVNS. CDR3 length: 13 residues. The ends were cut back, 4 bases at V and 3 bases at J, with 6 bases in the middle. The CDR3 region has the DNA TGTGCCAGCAGTGCACGGGCTAATGAAAAACTGTTTTTT. Protein sequence: CASSARANEKLFF.

This sequence joins TRBV18 and TRBJ1-4; D might be TRBD1 (5 bases). Germline V lookup: CDR1 KGHSH, CDR2 LQKENI. This CDR3 spans 15 amino acids. The V end was cut by 4 bases, the J end by 6 bases, with 15 bases between. CDR3 DNA: TGTGCCAGCTCACTCCGGACGGGGGATGATGAAAAACTGTTTTTT. It translates to CASSLRTGDDEKLFF. The full variable domain, rest sourced from reference TRBV18 and TRBJ1-4, is NAGVMQNPRHLVRRRGQEARLRCSPMKGHSHVYWYRQLPEEGLKFMVYLQKENIIDESGMPKERFSAEFPKEGPSILRIQQVVRGDSAAYFCASSLRTGDDEKLFFGSGTQLSVL.

V gene TRBV18 combines with J gene TRBJ1-4; D is possibly TRBD1 (6 bases). Between the trimmed V and J ends, which lost 4 bases and 7 bases, there was a span of 10 bases. This CDR3 is built from 13 residues. Germline CDR1 KGHSH, CDR2 LQKENI. CDR3 nucleotide sequence: TGTGCCAGCTCACGCGGACAGAGTGAAAAACTGTTTTTT. Its protein is CASSRGQSEKLFF.

The chain recombines TRBV29-1 with TRBJ2-3; possibly TRBD2 for D (7 bases). V shed 4 bases and J shed 0 bases, with 14 bases lying between them. CDR3 size: 15 residues. Germline V gene lookup returns CDR1 SQVTM and CDR2 ANQGSEA. CDR3 in amino acids: CSVARGLTSTDTQYF. The DNA of the CDR3 is TGCAGCGTTGCCAGGGGACTAACTAGCACAGATACGCAGTATTTT.

V usage is TRBV4-1 and J usage is TRBJ1-1; D ambiguous. V lost 1 base and J lost 0, with 9 bases in between. This CDR3 has 15 amino acids. Per germline, CDR1 MGHRA and CDR2 YSYEKL. The CDR3 sequence: CASSQGGGMNTEAFF. The CDR3 bases are TGCGCCAGCAGCCAAGGAGGAGGGATGAACACTGAAGCTTTCTTT.

The V and J genes are TRBV27 and TRBJ1-1; the D is unclear. CDR1 and CDR2 (germline): MNHEY, SMNVEV (reference sequence). The CDR3 loop spans 15 amino acids. V lost 2 bases and J 0 bases, leaving 10 bases between the germline ends. CDR3 sequence: CASSLKRGMNTEAFF. CDR3 coding DNA: TGTGCCAGCAGTTTAAAGCGCGGAATGAACACTGAAGCTTTCTTT.

The gene calls are TRBV6-5 and TRBJ1-5; D might be TRBD1 (6 bases). Germline lookup yields CDR1 MNHEY and CDR2 SVGAGI. The CDR3 runs 14 residues. V was pared by 7 bases and J by 4 bases, with 14 bases between. The CDR3 sequence is CASNRDRRNQPQHF. CDR3 nucleotide sequence: TGTGCCAGCAACCGAGACAGGCGGAATCAGCCCCAGCATTTT.

The chain recombines TRBV10-3 with TRBJ1-2, with 9 bases aligning to TRBD1. Germline values: CDR1 ENHRY, CDR2 SYGVKD. There are 15 residues in the CDR3. The J segment lost 7 bases and the V segment lost 4 bases, leaving 10 bases of the junction unmatched. In DNA, the CDR3 is TGTGCCATCAGTGTAACGGGACAGGGAACGAGTGGCTACACCTTC. Its translation is CAISVTGQGTSGYTF.

The chain employs TRBV28 and TRBJ2-3; 8 positions agree with TRBD1. CDR1 and CDR2 from the germline V gene are MDHEN and SYDVKM. This CDR3 comprises 16 residues. V was clipped by 2 bases and J by 2 bases; unmatched bases: 6. This CDR3 is CASSLIGQGATDTQYF. The CDR3 DNA reads as TGTGCCAGCAGTTTAATCGGGCAGGGGGCCACAGATACGCAGTATTTT.

The gene calls are TRBV9 and TRBJ1-3; 9 bases agree with TRBD1. Trimming removed 3 bases from V and 4 bases from J; junction bases left unmatched: 11. CDR1 SGDLS and CDR2 YYNGEE come from the germline V gene. CDR3 length equals 17 residues. Written as DNA, the CDR3 is TGTGCCAGCAGCGCCCCCGGGACAGGGCTTTCCGGAAACACCATATATTTT. This encodes CASSAPGTGLSGNTIYF.

The V and J genes are TRBV13 and TRBJ2-4; 13 bases map to TRBD2. CDR1 and CDR2 from the germline V gene are PRHDT and FYEKMQ (reference sequence). This CDR3 is 17 amino acids long. Trimming removed 4 bases from V and 12 bases from J; junction bases left unmatched: 15. CDR3 protein: CASSSRGLAGARGTQYF. The CDR3 DNA reads TGTGCCAGCAGCTCCCGCGGACTAGCGGGGGCTCGGGGCACTCAGTACTTC.

The chain couples TRBV4-1 to TRBJ2-1, with TRBD1 matching 10 bases. CDR3 length: 16 residues. In germline, CDR1 is MGHRA, CDR2 YSYEKL. V lost 1 base to trimming and J lost 4 bases; unmatched junction nucleotides: 4. The CDR3 DNA reads as TGCGCCAGCAGCCAAGGACCGGGACAGGGGTACAATGAGCAGTTCTTC. It yields the protein CASSQGPGQGYNEQFF.

The chain has TRBV6-1 and TRBJ1-2; TRBD1 aligns across 9 bases. This CDR3 contains 14 residues. With 5 bases clipped from V and 2 bases from J, the junction kept 3 bases outside the gene matches. Per the germline V gene, CDR1 is MNHNS and CDR2 is SASEGT. The CDR3 loop is CASSPGQGNYGYTF. The CDR3 bases are TGTGCCAGCAGTCCGGGACAGGGAAACTATGGCTACACCTTC.

This clone was found a few times. The V call is TRBV5-5, the J call TRBJ1-2; D not resolved. The CDR3 spans 14 residues. Trimming stripped 3 bases from V and 7 bases from J, with 16 bases between. Germline V lookup: CDR1 SGHKS, CDR2 YYEKEE (reference sequence). CDR3 bases: TGTGCCAGCAGCTCAGTGGAGGGATCGATTGGCTACACCTTC. Its translation: CASSSVEGSIGYTF.

The chain carries TRBV5-6 and TRBJ1-2; tentatively, D is TRBD1 (5 bases). The germline V and J ends were trimmed by 1 base and 11 bases, with 27 bases remaining between them. Germline CDR1 reads SGHDT; CDR2 reads YYEEEE. CDR3 length: 17 amino acids. The CDR3 sequence: CASSLFGQGHLDRRYTF. Written as DNA, the CDR3 is TGTGCCAGCAGCTTGTTTGGTCAGGGCCATCTTGATCGGCGATACACCTTC.